Following are 12 T cell receptor beta chains from one sample sequenced in a study of blood T cell repertoires in COVID-19. Using immunoSEQ multiplex PCR, the repertoire was profiled, and TCRdb retains in-frame clones only, with some absent. This table has about 500,000 clones, about 89% appearing once. Specimen: peripheral blood. These receptors were obtained from a woman between 50 and 59 years old with COVID-19, enrolled during active disease.

The chain is built from TRBV5-1 and TRBJ2-2; 9 bases are shared with TRBD1. V gave up 5 bases and J gave up 0 bases; unmatched junction bases: 2. The CDR3 sequence is 15 residues long. Germline V gene lookup returns CDR1 SGHRS and CDR2 YFSETQ. The CDR3, as DNA: TGCGCCAGCAGTACAGGGGGCGCGAACACCGGGGAGCTGTTTTTT. Its translation: CASSTGGANTGELFF.

V gene TRBV10-2 combines with J gene TRBJ2-7, with 7 positions matching TRBD2. The junction had 16 bases not matched to a gene; V was cut back by 6 bases and J by 2 bases. Germline assignment: CDR1 WSHSY and CDR2 SAAADI. This CDR3 has 17 residues. Here the CDR3 reads CASSRQVTPGGTYEQYF. CDR3 nucleotide sequence: TGCGCCAGCAGCCGTCAAGTTACACCCGGGGGGACCTACGAGCAGTACTTC.

The rearrangement links TRBV2 to TRBJ2-3, with D perhaps TRBD2 (7 bases). Trimming shortened V by 7 bases and J by 0 bases, and 17 bases separated the two germline ends. The CDR3 loop spans 16 amino acids. Germline V gene sequence: CDR1 SNHLY, CDR2 FYNNEI. DNA for the CDR3: TGTGCCAGCATGGGAGGGCGGGGGCCTAGCACAGATACGCAGTATTTT. Protein product: CASMGGRGPSTDTQYF.

The rearrangement uses TRBV5-1 and TRBJ2-7; D might be TRBD2 (5 bases). V lost 0 bases and J 5 bases, leaving 12 bases between the germline ends. Germline V gives CDR1 SGHRS, CDR2 YFSETQ. This CDR3 region has 14 residues. The CDR3 loop is CASSLDSGSNEQYF. The CDR3 coding sequence is TGCGCCAGCAGCTTGGATTCGGGGAGCAACGAGCAGTACTTC.

Remarks on this clone: A read error may account for a junction end that differs from germline. The CDR3 DNA is TGCGCCAGCAGCAGGGGTGGTAACGATGGCTACACCTTC. It yields the protein CASSRGGNDGYTF. The chain couples TRBV5-1 to TRBJ1-2; possible D gene TRBD1, 5 bases. The germline gives CDR1 SGHRS, CDR2 YFSETQ. The CDR3 sequence is 13 residues long.

The chain uses TRBV24-1 and TRBJ2-3, with a tentative D call TRBD2 (5 bases). The length of the CDR3 is 15 residues. Germline V gene data show CDR1 as KGHDR and CDR2 as SFDVKD. The ends were cut back, 6 bases at V and 1 base at J, with 13 bases in the middle. The CDR3 region has the DNA TGTGCCACCAGTAGAAGCGAGAGGGGCACAGATACGCAGTATTTT. Translating gives CATSRSERGTDTQYF.

The chain recombines TRBV10-1 with TRBJ1-5; no definite D call. V lost 3 bases to trimming and J lost 2 bases, with 11 bases between them. CDR1 and CDR2 (germline): WNHNN, SYGVQD (reference sequence). The CDR3 covers 15 residues. CDR3 in amino acids: CASSDGGTGNQPQHF. In DNA, the CDR3 is TGCGCCAGCAGTGATGGTGGTACTGGCAATCAGCCCCAGCATTTT.

The rearrangement uses TRBV5-6 and TRBJ1-2, with D unclear. This CDR3 contains 13 residues. Trimming left V 1 base short and J 7 bases short, with 11 bases between. CDR1 is SGHDT, CDR2 YYEEEE, per germline. This chain's CDR3 is CASSLPGLGGYTF. The CDR3 DNA is TGTGCCAGCAGCTTGCCTGGGCTTGGTGGCTACACCTTC.

CDR3 amino acids: CASSPSLAGAHTGELFF. DNA for the CDR3: TGTGCCAGCAGCCCGTCTCTAGCGGGGGCCCACACCGGGGAGCTGTTTTTT. The V call is TRBV3-1 (or the pseudogene TRBV3-2), the J call TRBJ2-2, with 10 nucleotides matching TRBD2. The CDR3 is made up of 17 amino acids. Trimming took 4 bases from V and 3 from J; bases not matched to a gene: 8. The germline gives CDR1 LGHDT, CDR2 YNNKEL (reference sequence).

This chain connects TRBV11-3 to TRBJ1-5; D perhaps matches TRBD1 (6 bases). Trimming pared 2 bases from V and 0 bases from J, leaving 11 bases between. Germline V gene lookup returns CDR1 SGHNT and CDR2 YENEEA. The CDR3 is made up of 16 amino acids. The DNA for the CDR3 is TGTGCCAGCAGCTTAACGGCAGGGGATAGCAATCAGCCCCAGCATTTT. Its protein product is CASSLTAGDSNQPQHF.

A word on this clone: The sample carries other DNA sequences with the same CDR3. The chain recombines TRBV5-4 with TRBJ1-3; a possible D gene is TRBD1 (5 bases). The CDR3 runs to 14 residues. Trimming took 1 base from V and 0 from J, leaving 5 bases between them. The germline gives CDR1 SGHNT, CDR2 YYREEE (reference sequence). CDR3 DNA: TGTGCCAGCAGCTTGACAGGCTCTGGAAACACCATATATTTT. Encoded protein: CASSLTGSGNTIYF.

This clone was observed a single time. V gene TRBV6-5 combines with J gene TRBJ2-7, with TRBD1 identical over 9 bases. V shed 3 bases and J 1 base; nucleotides not matched to a gene: 4. CDR1 is MNHEY, CDR2 SVGAGI, per germline. This CDR3 has 15 amino acids. The chain's CDR3 is CASSYDRGSSYEQYF. For the CDR3, the DNA is TGTGCCAGCAGTTATGACAGGGGGTCGTCCTACGAGCAGTACTTC.